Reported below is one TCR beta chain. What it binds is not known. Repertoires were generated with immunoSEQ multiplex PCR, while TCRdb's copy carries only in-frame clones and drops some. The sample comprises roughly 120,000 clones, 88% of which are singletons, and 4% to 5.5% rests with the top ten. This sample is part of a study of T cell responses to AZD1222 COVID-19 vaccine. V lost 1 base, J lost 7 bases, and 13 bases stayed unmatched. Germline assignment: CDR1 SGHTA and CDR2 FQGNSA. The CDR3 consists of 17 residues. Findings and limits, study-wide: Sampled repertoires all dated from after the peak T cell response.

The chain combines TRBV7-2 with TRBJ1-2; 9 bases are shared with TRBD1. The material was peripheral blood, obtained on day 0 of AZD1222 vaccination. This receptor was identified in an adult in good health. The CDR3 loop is CASSLDSSGTGSIGYTF. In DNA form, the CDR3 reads TGTGCCAGCAGCTTAGACAGCTCCGGGACAGGGTCGATTGGCTACACCTTC.